The text below deals with one TCR beta chain. Its antigen remains unidentified. The junction does not match germline at one end; this may be a read error. The sample is drawn from a study of cytomegalovirus exposure and HLA in healthy donors. General study points: In a later analysis, several top co-occurrence clusters appeared linked to parvovirus B19, influenza, CMV and Epstein-Barr virus. In a later analysis, CMV-associated beta chains were mostly HLA-associated, it appeared. Apart from CMV serostatus, no immune exposure information was available. Later work found that TCR association rates differed between HLA loci; DRB1 had the most and HLA-C the fewest.

The PCR contained 60 Vbeta and 13 Jbeta primers. Method: immunoSEQ multiplex PCR; TCRdb's copy keeps in-frame clones and lacks some. This sample yields roughly 97,000 clones, of which roughly four fifths are seen a single time; less than 4% belongs to the top ten. Sequencing was performed on PBMCs. This clonotype was obtained from a man aged 40-49 years in good health and CMV-seronegative.

The CDR3 sequence: CASSPSPGVPTTF. The CDR3 DNA reads as TGTGCCAGCAGCCCGAGCCCGGGGGTCCCGACAACCTTT. The J gene is TRBJ2-3, the V gene TRBV7-7; TRBD2 might be the D (6 bases). Germline CDR1 is SSHAT and CDR2 is FNYEAQ (reference sequence). This CDR3 spans 13 amino acids.